This TCR beta chain stems from a study of shared clonotypes between healthy human individuals. V lost 1 base to trimming and J lost 6 bases, with 7 bases between them. The CDR3 totals 13 residues. Germline CDR1 is MDHEN and CDR2 is SYDVKM. The method was immunoSEQ multiplex PCR; TCRdb's version includes in-frame clones alone and lacks a portion of them. The sample lists roughly 890,000 clones; 90% to 95% were seen once. CD45RO-negative cells were positively selected for CCR7, leaving out terminally differentiated effector memory CD45RA+ cells. The rearrangement links TRBV28 to TRBJ2-1; D remains unclear. The TCR sequence derives from a man aged 25 to 45 in good health. Sequenced: naive CD8+ T cells sorted from blood. The CDR3 protein is CASSLLWGNEQFF. CDR3 coding DNA: TGTGCCAGCAGTTTATTGTGGGGCAATGAGCAGTTCTTC.